This T cell receptor (beta chain) was captured by sequencing in a study of radiation and T cells in renal cell carcinoma. Repertoires were generated with immunoSEQ multiplex PCR, while TCRdb's copy carries only in-frame clones and drops some. The sample lists 130,000 or so clones; over 80% were seen once. The germline V gene has CDR1 SGDLS and CDR2 YYNGEE. The CDR3 spans 15 residues. Trimming took 4 bases from V and 2 from J; bases not matched to a gene: 9. Stated time point: baseline pretreatment blood. Treatment defined: 15 Gy SBRT to primary tumor, nephrectomy 4 weeks later. After SBRT, blood was collected at 2 and 4 weeks, plus baseline.

Here the sequenced sample was blood, taken from a patient whose treatment included radiotherapy and nephrectomy. The V call is TRBV9, the J call TRBJ2-7; 7 bases align to TRBD2. This sequence originates from a woman in her fifties or sixties with renal cell carcinoma. CDR3 loop: CASSPRLGGPYEQYF. In DNA, the CDR3 is TGTGCCAGCAGCCCCCGGTTGGGAGGGCCCTACGAGCAGTACTTC.